This TCR beta chain was found in a study of shared clonotypes between healthy human individuals. Looking at the study overall: Donors consisted of a couple of women and a few men between 18 and 49. Study conclusions and caveats: Tissue TCR repertoires likely differ from these blood-only repertoires.

With 5 bases removed from V and 4 bases from J, the gap between germline ends came to 12 bases. The CDR3 covers 13 residues. Germline CDR1 reads MNHEY; CDR2 reads SMNVEV (reference sequence). In the study's own analysis: Filtering differed for immunoSEQ, which gave only junction sequences without quality scores. TCRdb's table, derived via immunoSEQ multiplex PCR, lists solely in-frame clones and lacks some. V and J calls and clone size are those listed in that table; D and trimming were worked out from the DNA. The sample comprises over a million clones, more than 75% of which are singletons, and 0.5% to 0.65% rests with the top ten. Concerning this clone itself: What it recognizes is unknown.

The receptor comes from a man younger than 35 in good health. Some clones in this sample may be carry-over from other donors' samples. Sequenced input: memory CD4+ T cells from PBMCs. Subset given: CD45RA-negative fraction. The chain has TRBV27 and TRBJ2-7; D call uncertain. The CDR3 reads CASSPPGLYEQYF. The CDR3 DNA is TGTGCCAGCAGTCCGCCGGGTCTTTACGAGCAGTACTTC.